The rows below give T cell receptor beta chains drawn from one sample of a study of shared clonotypes between healthy human individuals. Only in-frame clones appear in the TCRdb table, and some are missing; sequencing was by immunoSEQ multiplex PCR. This table has 180,000 or so clones, approximately 92% appearing once. The material sequenced was naive CD4+ T cells sorted from blood. The receptors stem from a woman aged 25-40 years in good health. The CDR3 runs from the conserved cysteine through the conserved F or W. Each record gives: CDR3 DNA, CDR3 protein, D gene, V gene, J gene, clone size. D genes are given only for firm matches. Not every row has a clone size; where given, it reads once, few, many or a size class.

CDR3nt: TGTGCCAGCAGTTTAACAGCTAAATCACCCCTCCACTTT
CDR3aa: CASSLTAKSPLHF
d_gene: .
v_gene: TRBV28
j_gene: TRBJ1-6
abundance: .

CDR3nt: TGTGCCAGCAGTAGCGGGGGAACCACAGATACGCAGTATTTT
CDR3aa: CASSSGGTTDTQYF
d_gene: TRBD2
v_gene: TRBV6-5
j_gene: TRBJ2-3
abundance: .

CDR3nt: TGTGCCAGTCGGACTAGCGGGAGTTACGAGCAGTACTTC
CDR3aa: CASRTSGSYEQYF
d_gene: TRBD2
v_gene: TRBV19
j_gene: TRBJ2-7
abundance: .

CDR3nt: TGCGCCAGCAGCCAGCAGGGGGCTCAGGCCGGGGAGCTGTTTTTT
CDR3aa: CASSQQGAQAGELFF
d_gene: TRBD1
v_gene: TRBV4-1
j_gene: TRBJ2-2
abundance: .

CDR3nt: TGTGCCAGCAGCAAAGTCAGAATGTGCAACGAGCAGTACTTC
CDR3aa: CASSKVRMCNEQYF
d_gene: .
v_gene: TRBV21-1
j_gene: TRBJ2-7
abundance: .

CDR3nt: TGTGCCAGCAGCCCCTCCTCAGGCTCTGGAAACACCATATATTTT
CDR3aa: CASSPSSGSGNTIYF
d_gene: .
v_gene: TRBV6-6
j_gene: TRBJ1-3
abundance: .

CDR3nt: TGCGCCAGCAGCTTGGCTGCCGGGGCCGAGGAACTGTTTTTT
CDR3aa: CASSLAAGAEELFF
d_gene: .
v_gene: TRBV5-1
j_gene: TRBJ1-4
abundance: .

CDR3nt: TGTGCCTGGAAACGGCTTATGAACACTGAAGCTTTCTTT
CDR3aa: CAWKRLMNTEAFF
d_gene: .
v_gene: TRBV30
j_gene: TRBJ1-1
abundance: .

CDR3nt: TGCGCCAGCAGCCAAGTTCTGTTACGAGACAGGGGGCAGGAGCAGTACTTC
CDR3aa: CASSQVLLRDRGQEQYF
d_gene: TRBD1
v_gene: TRBV4-1
j_gene: TRBJ2-7
abundance: .

CDR3nt: TGTGCCAGCAGCCAAGGGGAGGACACTGAAGCTTTCTTT
CDR3aa: CASSQGEDTEAFF
d_gene: .
v_gene: TRBV14
j_gene: TRBJ1-1
abundance: .

CDR3nt: TGCAGTGCCATAGACGCTAGCGGCTACACCTTC
CDR3aa: CSAIDASGYTF
d_gene: .
v_gene: TRBV20-1
j_gene: TRBJ1-2
abundance: .

CDR3nt: TGTGCCAGCAGCGAAAAAAAGGGGTCGACGGGATGCTCTGGGGCCAACGTCCTGACTTTC
CDR3aa: CASSEKKGSTGCSGANVLTF
d_gene: .
v_gene: TRBV21-1
j_gene: TRBJ2-6
abundance: .

CDR3nt: TGTGCCAGCACCTTGGGGGCTAGCGGGAGGTCCTACGAGCAGTACTTC
CDR3aa: CASTLGASGRSYEQYF
d_gene: .
v_gene: TRBV5-2
j_gene: TRBJ2-7
abundance: .

CDR3nt: TGCGCCAGCAGCTTAGACCGGGACAGGGAAGCTTTCTTT
CDR3aa: CASSLDRDREAFF
d_gene: TRBD1
v_gene: TRBV5-1
j_gene: TRBJ1-1
abundance: .

CDR3nt: TGTGCCAGCAGCTTAGGACAGGGGGCTGGCAATCAGCCCCAGCATTTT
CDR3aa: CASSLGQGAGNQPQHF
d_gene: TRBD1
v_gene: TRBV7-2
j_gene: TRBJ1-5
abundance: .

CDR3nt: TGTGCCAGCAGTTTACTAGGTTTGAAGACAGGGGACGGCGGCTACACCTTC
CDR3aa: CASSLLGLKTGDGGYTF
d_gene: TRBD1
v_gene: TRBV27
j_gene: TRBJ1-2
abundance: .

CDR3nt: TGTGCCAGCAGTCTTACGGAGGGGTTCTGCGAGCAGTACTTC
CDR3aa: CASSLTEGFCEQYF
d_gene: .
v_gene: TRBV28
j_gene: TRBJ2-7
abundance: .

CDR3nt: TGTGCCAGCAGCGTCGACAGGGGGGGAGACGAGCAGTACTTC
CDR3aa: CASSVDRGGDEQYF
d_gene: TRBD1
v_gene: TRBV11-2
j_gene: TRBJ2-7
abundance: once

CDR3nt: TGCGCCAGCAGCCAAGGCCGCGCTAGGAGCGGATATACAGATACGCAGTATTTT
CDR3aa: CASSQGRARSGYTDTQYF
d_gene: .
v_gene: TRBV4-1
j_gene: TRBJ2-3
abundance: once

CDR3nt: TGTGCCAGCAGTAGACAGGGTGGGGCTGGCTATGGCTACACCTTC
CDR3aa: CASSRQGGAGYGYTF
d_gene: TRBD1
v_gene: TRBV27
j_gene: TRBJ1-2
abundance: .

CDR3nt: TGTGCCAGCAGCGTAGGGGGACTCACCCAAGAGACCCAGTACTTC
CDR3aa: CASSVGGLTQETQYF
d_gene: .
v_gene: TRBV9
j_gene: TRBJ2-5
abundance: .

CDR3nt: TGTGCCAACAGTCAGCAGGGGGGGCCTCCGGAAGGAGCTTTCTTT
CDR3aa: CANSQQGGPPEGAFF
d_gene: TRBD1
v_gene: TRBV28
j_gene: TRBJ1-1
abundance: .

CDR3nt: TGCGCCAGCAGCTTCACTTATAACGTGAATGAGCAGTTCTTC
CDR3aa: CASSFTYNVNEQFF
d_gene: .
v_gene: TRBV5-1
j_gene: TRBJ2-1
abundance: .

CDR3nt: TGCGCCAGCAGCTTCTTGAGGGAACACGAGCAGTACTTC
CDR3aa: CASSFLREHEQYF
d_gene: .
v_gene: TRBV5-1
j_gene: TRBJ2-7
abundance: once

CDR3nt: TGTGCCAGCAGCTTAGACGGGAGTTCGGGCGAGCAGTACTTC
CDR3aa: CASSLDGSSGEQYF
d_gene: .
v_gene: TRBV11-2
j_gene: TRBJ2-7
abundance: .

CDR3nt: TGTGCCAGCAGCTTAGTGGTACAGATCTACGAGCAGTACTTC
CDR3aa: CASSLVVQIYEQYF
d_gene: .
v_gene: TRBV7-2
j_gene: TRBJ2-7
abundance: .

CDR3nt: TGTGCCAGCAGCTCAGCGGGAGACGTTGAGACCCAGTACTTC
CDR3aa: CASSSAGDVETQYF
d_gene: TRBD2
v_gene: TRBV7-9
j_gene: TRBJ2-5
abundance: .

CDR3nt: TGTGCCAGCAGCGTCGAGGGCGCCGGGGAGCTGTTTTTT
CDR3aa: CASSVEGAGELFF
d_gene: .
v_gene: TRBV9
j_gene: TRBJ2-2
abundance: .

CDR3nt: TGTGCCAGCAGGTCGTATGAGGGAGGCCAAGAGACCCAGTACTTC
CDR3aa: CASRSYEGGQETQYF
d_gene: .
v_gene: TRBV27
j_gene: TRBJ2-5
abundance: .

CDR3nt: TGTGCCAGCTCACCGGGGGAACGCGAGCAGTACTTC
CDR3aa: CASSPGEREQYF
d_gene: .
v_gene: TRBV18
j_gene: TRBJ2-7
abundance: few

CDR3nt: TGTGCCAGCAGTTCAGACTGGACGGGTGGCTACACCTTC
CDR3aa: CASSSDWTGGYTF
d_gene: .
v_gene: TRBV28
j_gene: TRBJ1-2
abundance: once

CDR3nt: TGTGCCAGCAGCCTTAGTAACAGGGGAGAAAAACTGTTTTTT
CDR3aa: CASSLSNRGEKLFF
d_gene: TRBD1
v_gene: TRBV28
j_gene: TRBJ1-4
abundance: .

CDR3nt: TGTGCCAGCAATGATCCGGGACAGGGGAATCAGCCCCAGCATTTT
CDR3aa: CASNDPGQGNQPQHF
d_gene: TRBD1
v_gene: TRBV28
j_gene: TRBJ1-5
abundance: once

CDR3nt: TGTGCCAGCAGCTACTGGGGGGGCCTCTACGAGCAGTACTTC
CDR3aa: CASSYWGGLYEQYF
d_gene: .
v_gene: TRBV5-4
j_gene: TRBJ2-7
abundance: .

CDR3nt: TGTGCCAGCAGTGCCTTGGGGACCACCACTGAAGCTTTCTTT
CDR3aa: CASSALGTTTEAFF
d_gene: .
v_gene: TRBV2
j_gene: TRBJ1-1
abundance: .

CDR3nt: TGTGCCAGCAGAGATTTCTACGCTGGCTACACCTTC
CDR3aa: CASRDFYAGYTF
d_gene: .
v_gene: TRBV2
j_gene: TRBJ1-2
abundance: .

CDR3nt: TGTGCCAGCAGCCAAGGCCCCCGGGGCGAGCAGTACTTC
CDR3aa: CASSQGPRGEQYF
d_gene: .
v_gene: TRBV11-2
j_gene: TRBJ2-7
abundance: .

CDR3nt: TGTGCCAGCAGTGCCCTTCAAAGGGGAGAGACCCAGTACTTC
CDR3aa: CASSALQRGETQYF
d_gene: .
v_gene: TRBV2
j_gene: TRBJ2-5
abundance: .

CDR3nt: TGCGCCAGCAGCCTCAACTATGGCTACACCTTC
CDR3aa: CASSLNYGYTF
d_gene: .
v_gene: TRBV5-1
j_gene: TRBJ1-2
abundance: few

CDR3nt: TGCGCCAGCAGCTTGGGCGGGAGCGACACCGGGGAGCTGTTTTTT
CDR3aa: CASSLGGSDTGELFF
d_gene: TRBD2
v_gene: TRBV5-1
j_gene: TRBJ2-2
abundance: .

CDR3nt: TGTGCCAGCAGTTACTACCCCGGGGAGGACGAGCAGTACTTC
CDR3aa: CASSYYPGEDEQYF
d_gene: .
v_gene: TRBV6-5
j_gene: TRBJ2-7
abundance: .

CDR3nt: TGTGCCAGCAGGGAGACAGGGCTAGCTAATGAAAAACTGTTTTTT
CDR3aa: CASRETGLANEKLFF
d_gene: TRBD1
v_gene: TRBV6-5
j_gene: TRBJ1-4
abundance: .

CDR3nt: TGCGCCAGCAGTGATCGGGGAGCGGGTACCTACGAGCAGTACTTC
CDR3aa: CASSDRGAGTYEQYF
d_gene: .
v_gene: TRBV10-2
j_gene: TRBJ2-7
abundance: .

CDR3nt: TGTGCCAGCAGCCGGACAGGGAACTATGGCTACACCTTC
CDR3aa: CASSRTGNYGYTF
d_gene: TRBD1
v_gene: TRBV5-4
j_gene: TRBJ1-2
abundance: few

CDR3nt: TGTGCCAGCAGTGAACTGGGAGAGGTAGAGCAGTACTTC
CDR3aa: CASSELGEVEQYF
d_gene: .
v_gene: TRBV2
j_gene: TRBJ2-7
abundance: .

CDR3nt: TGTGCCAGCAGTTCCGGGAGGTATGGCTACACCTTC
CDR3aa: CASSSGRYGYTF
d_gene: .
v_gene: TRBV28
j_gene: TRBJ1-2
abundance: once

CDR3nt: TGTGCCAGCAGCCCCCGGCTAGCGGGCTTCAGGGATGAGCAGTTCTTC
CDR3aa: CASSPRLAGFRDEQFF
d_gene: TRBD2
v_gene: TRBV5-8
j_gene: TRBJ2-1
abundance: .

CDR3nt: TGTGCCTGGAGTACGGGACAGGGAAATCAGCCCCAGCATTTT
CDR3aa: CAWSTGQGNQPQHF
d_gene: TRBD1
v_gene: TRBV30
j_gene: TRBJ1-5
abundance: .

CDR3nt: TGCGCCAGCAGCCACCCGGGACGTCGGGGGCACGAGCAGTACTTC
CDR3aa: CASSHPGRRGHEQYF
d_gene: .
v_gene: TRBV4-1
j_gene: TRBJ2-7
abundance: .

CDR3nt: TGTGCCAGCAGCTCGACAGGGGGCGCTGGAAACACCATATATTTT
CDR3aa: CASSSTGGAGNTIYF
d_gene: TRBD1
v_gene: TRBV5-6
j_gene: TRBJ1-3
abundance: .

CDR3nt: TGCGCCAGCAAGGTGCGGGGTTGCAATCAGCCCCAGCATTTT
CDR3aa: CASKVRGCNQPQHF
d_gene: .
v_gene: TRBV10-1
j_gene: TRBJ1-5
abundance: few

CDR3nt: TGCGCCAGCAGCTTGGGGGACGGATATCAGCCCCAGCATTTT
CDR3aa: CASSLGDGYQPQHF
d_gene: .
v_gene: TRBV5-1
j_gene: TRBJ1-5
abundance: .

CDR3nt: TGCGCCAGCAGCCAAGATGTTTCGGGGAGGGCCGGGGAGCTGTTTTTT
CDR3aa: CASSQDVSGRAGELFF
d_gene: TRBD2
v_gene: TRBV4-1
j_gene: TRBJ2-2
abundance: .

CDR3nt: TGTGCCAGCAGCGTAGATGGGTTCACCGGGGAGCTGTTTTTT
CDR3aa: CASSVDGFTGELFF
d_gene: .
v_gene: TRBV9
j_gene: TRBJ2-2
abundance: .